The rows below give T cell receptor beta chains drawn from one sample of a study of blood T cell repertoires in COVID-19. The method was immunoSEQ multiplex PCR; TCRdb's version includes in-frame clones alone and lacks a portion of them. The top ten clones hold approximately 1.8% of a sample with approximately 260,000 clones, about nine tenths of them seen once. Sequenced material: PBMCs or T cells enriched from blood (not recorded which). The receptors originated from an older woman who had recovered from COVID-19. CDR3s include the opening cysteine and the closing phenylalanine or tryptophan. Each record gives: V gene, D gene, CDR3 protein. The D gene is left open where the match is weak.

TRBV14 | TRBD2 | CASSQGVGTSGRSYNEQFF
TRBV5-1 | TRBD2 | CASIPGTTEEGEQYF
TRBV4-1 | TRBD1 | CASSQDGTGYYEQYF
TRBV2 | NA | CASNHYRDNNSPLHF
TRBV28 | NA | CATSGQPSWGYTF
TRBV24-1 | TRBD1 | CATSDRTGTSYGYTF
TRBV29-1 | TRBD2 | CSVEATGGKNGELFF
TRBV6-5 | TRBD2 | CASSFLSGGQETQYF
TRBV5-8 | TRBD1 | CASSRTGGETQYF
TRBV5-1 | TRBD1 | CASSSTGQSTDTQYF
TRBV19 | TRBD1 | CASSIGQGVVQPQHF
TRBV27 | TRBD2 | CASSFEGLVYEQYF
TRBV6-5 | NA | CASSYVPASEKLFF
TRBV6-5 | NA | CASSPNLSGNTIYF
TRBV7-9 | NA | CASTQVQNEQFF
TRBV10-1 | NA | CASSEVNQETQYF
TRBV10-2 | TRBD1 | CASGPGTADFGYGYTF
TRBV5-1 | TRBD2 | CASSLGSGGAFQETQYF
TRBV7-8 | TRBD1 | CASSPTWTGEKLFF
TRBV3-1/TRBV3-2 | TRBD1 | CASSKGALGTEAFF
TRBV28 | NA | CASLAGDEQYF
TRBV28 | TRBD1 | CASRLGQGFWDTEAFF
TRBV27 | NA | CASSLRGISNYGYTF
TRBV5-4 | NA | CASSDGTNYEQYF
TRBV19 | NA | CASRRIPADGYTF
TRBV2 | TRBD1 | CASNLDRDGYTF
TRBV10-3 | TRBD1 | CAISESGGQGTDTQYF
TRBV5-1 | NA | CASSSSPGYNSPLHF
TRBV28 | NA | CASSRGGANYGYTF
TRBV19 | NA | CASSISGGGDTEAFF
TRBV2 | NA | CASSEEGVDGYTF
TRBV6-4 | TRBD1 | CASGTEKGYTF
TRBV5-1 | NA | CASSSLSTSFEQYF
TRBV7-2 | TRBD1 | CASSLALTGISYNSPLHF
TRBV5-1 | NA | CASSLALQGIGETQYF
TRBV4-1 | TRBD1 | CASSQGQGVAEAFF
TRBV3-1/TRBV3-2 | TRBD1 | CASSQTRDRASGGYTF
TRBV7-8 | NA | CASSHPPGLGYTF
TRBV14 | NA | CASRPGTSNTEAFF
TRBV2 | TRBD2 | CASKRTSGGWDEQFF
TRBV3-1/TRBV3-2 | NA | CASSQAANSPYEQYF
TRBV27 | NA | CASSFGLPNNEQFF
TRBV29-1 | NA | CSVGKTGTAGANVLTF
TRBV9 | NA | CASSAWGGANEKLFF
TRBV10-3 | TRBD1 | CAIRGQSQETQYF
TRBV5-1 | TRBD1 | CASSRDSTDEKLFF
TRBV6-6 | NA | CARTRASNSPLHF
TRBV5-1 | TRBD1 | CASRRAAGGSEKLFF
TRBV15 | NA | CATSRVMAENTEAFF
TRBV3-1/TRBV3-2 | TRBD1 | CASSQRDRHTEAFF